This T cell receptor beta chain was captured by sequencing in a study of cytomegalovirus exposure and HLA in healthy donors. This CDR3 has 13 residues. Germline lookup yields CDR1 MNHNS and CDR2 SASEGT. With V trimmed by 4 bases and J by 7 bases, 3 bases remained unmatched. PCR involved 60 Vbeta and 13 Jbeta primers. Here immunoSEQ multiplex PCR was the method, and the copy in TCRdb shows in-frame clones only, minus some. The sample includes some 120,000 clones, about 80% of them seen just once. The sequenced sample consisted of PBMCs. The chain carries TRBV6-1 and TRBJ1-4; 7 bases match TRBD1. This receptor was obtained from a male donor in good health and CMV-seronegative. CDR3: CASSGDRAEKLFF. The CDR3 bases are TGTGCCAGCAGTGGAGACAGGGCTGAAAAACTGTTTTTT.